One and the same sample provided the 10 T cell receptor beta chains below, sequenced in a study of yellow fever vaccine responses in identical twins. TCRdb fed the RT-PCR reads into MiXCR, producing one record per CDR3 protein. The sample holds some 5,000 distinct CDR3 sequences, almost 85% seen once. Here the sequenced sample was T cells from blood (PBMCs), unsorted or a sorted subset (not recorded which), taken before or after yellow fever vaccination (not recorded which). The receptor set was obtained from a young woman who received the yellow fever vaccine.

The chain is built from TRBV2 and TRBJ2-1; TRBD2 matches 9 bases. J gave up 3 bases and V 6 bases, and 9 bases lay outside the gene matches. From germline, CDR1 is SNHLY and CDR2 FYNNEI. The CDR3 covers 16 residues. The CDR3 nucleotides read TGTGCCAGCAGAAGCTTGACTAGCGGACACTACAATGAGCAGTTCTTC. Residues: CASRSLTSGHYNEQFF.

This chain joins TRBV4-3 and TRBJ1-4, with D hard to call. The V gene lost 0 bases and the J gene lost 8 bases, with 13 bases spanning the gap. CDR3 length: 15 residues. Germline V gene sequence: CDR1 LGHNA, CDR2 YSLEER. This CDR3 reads CASSQEGNSPEKLFF. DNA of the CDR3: TGCGCCAGCAGCCAAGAGGGAAACAGCCCCGAAAAACTGTTTTTT.

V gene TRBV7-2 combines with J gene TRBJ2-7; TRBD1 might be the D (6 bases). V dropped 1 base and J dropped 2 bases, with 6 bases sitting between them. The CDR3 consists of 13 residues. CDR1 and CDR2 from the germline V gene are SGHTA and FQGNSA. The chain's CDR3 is CASSLGDTYEQYF. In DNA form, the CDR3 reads TGTGCCAGCAGCTTAGGGGACACCTACGAGCAGTACTTC.

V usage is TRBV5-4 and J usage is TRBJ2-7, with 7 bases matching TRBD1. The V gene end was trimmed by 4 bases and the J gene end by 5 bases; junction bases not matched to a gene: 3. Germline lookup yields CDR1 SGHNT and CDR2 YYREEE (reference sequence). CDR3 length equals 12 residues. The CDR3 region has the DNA TGTGCCAGCAGCCAACAGGGGAACGAGCAGTACTTC. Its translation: CASSQQGNEQYF.

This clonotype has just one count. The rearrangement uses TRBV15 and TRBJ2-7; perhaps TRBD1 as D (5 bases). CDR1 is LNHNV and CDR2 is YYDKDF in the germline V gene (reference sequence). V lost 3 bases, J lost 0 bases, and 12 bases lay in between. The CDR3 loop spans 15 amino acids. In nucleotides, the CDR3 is TGTGCCACCAGCAGGGCGGACACCAACTCCTACGAGCAGTACTTC. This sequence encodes CATSRADTNSYEQYF.

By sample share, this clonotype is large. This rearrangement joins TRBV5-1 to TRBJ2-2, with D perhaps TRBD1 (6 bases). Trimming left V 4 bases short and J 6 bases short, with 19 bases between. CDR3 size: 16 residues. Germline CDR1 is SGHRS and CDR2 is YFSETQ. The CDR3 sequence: CASSPGQIEAAGELFF. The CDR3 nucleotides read TGCGCCAGCAGCCCTGGACAGATCGAGGCTGCCGGGGAGCTGTTTTTT.

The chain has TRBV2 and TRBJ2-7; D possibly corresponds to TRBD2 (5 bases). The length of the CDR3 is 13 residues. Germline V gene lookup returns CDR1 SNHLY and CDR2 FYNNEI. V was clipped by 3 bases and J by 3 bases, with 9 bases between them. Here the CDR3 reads CASSDSGNYEQYF. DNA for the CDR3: TGTGCCAGCAGTGACTCGGGGAACTACGAGCAGTACTTC.

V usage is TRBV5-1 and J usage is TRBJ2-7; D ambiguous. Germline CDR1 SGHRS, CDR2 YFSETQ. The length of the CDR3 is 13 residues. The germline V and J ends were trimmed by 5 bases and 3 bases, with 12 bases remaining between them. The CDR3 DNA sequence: TGCGCCAGCAGTCCCTTGGAGATCTACGAGCAGTACTTC. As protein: CASSPLEIYEQYF.

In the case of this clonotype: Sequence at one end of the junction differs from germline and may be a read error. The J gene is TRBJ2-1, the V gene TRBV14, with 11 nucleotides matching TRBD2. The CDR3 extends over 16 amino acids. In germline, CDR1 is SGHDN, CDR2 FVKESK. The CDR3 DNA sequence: TGTGCCAGCAGTCAAGGTAGCGGGGGGGATTACAATGAGCAGTTCTTC. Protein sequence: CASSQGSGGDYNEQFF.

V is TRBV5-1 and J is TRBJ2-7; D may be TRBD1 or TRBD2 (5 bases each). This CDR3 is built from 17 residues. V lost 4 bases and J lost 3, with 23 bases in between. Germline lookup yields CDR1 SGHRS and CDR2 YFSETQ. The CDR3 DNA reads TGCGCCAGCAGCCGATGGGGACCCGTCCCGATAAACTACGAGCAGTACTTC. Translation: CASSRWGPVPINYEQYF.